This TCR beta chain was sequenced during a study of spatial heterogeneity in lung cancer. About the study: PBMC samples from follow-up, when available, were sequenced at a median of around 23 months post-resection.

The library protocol tagged each TCR cDNA with a unique molecular identifier. TCRdb used MiXCR to reprocess the 5' RACE reads, holding one entry per CDR3 protein. The table has around 70,000 distinct CDR3 sequences, over 7% seen once. Only a few counts were recorded for this clonotype. Time point meaning: blood at routine non-recurrence follow-up after resection. The authors sequenced whole RNA from tumor, nontumor lung or frozen PBMC without sorting. Trimming took off 9 bases at V and 2 bases at J, with 12 bases between the two ends. There are 13 residues in the CDR3. The germline V gene has CDR1 SNHLY and CDR2 FYNNEI.

The J gene is TRBJ2-3, the V gene TRBV2, with TRBD2 as a possible D gene (6 bases). The clonotype was recovered from a female donor with early-stage non-small cell lung cancer. Specimen: PBMCs, collected at follow-up. CDR3 in DNA: TGTGCCAGGACTAGTCGGAACACAGATACGCAGTATTTT. It is translated as CARTSRNTDTQYF.